This T cell receptor (beta chain) was found in a study of graft-versus-host responses after intestinal transplantation. For the study at large: The whole recipient group had anti-thymocyte globulin induction followed by tacrolimus and steroids for roughly three years.

Regarding the study as a whole: Detection of GvH clones occurred in recipient marrow, and some had their first appearance in ileum or blood.

Generated by immunoSEQ multiplex PCR, the TCRdb table keeps only in-frame clones and is missing some. The table lists about 93,000 clones, 80% to 95% of them singletons. With regard to this clone: Its antigen is undetermined.

The CDR3 totals 18 residues. The chain joins TRBV21-1 to TRBJ2-6; the table's D call, TRBD1, was not checked against the DNA. TRBV21-1 represents a pseudogene. This receptor was taken from a human donor who received an intestinal transplant. The material was unstimulated CD8+ T cells sorted from spleen or lymph node cells, obtained before intestinal transplant. In nucleotides, the CDR3 is TGTGCCAGCAGCACTGAAAGCAGGATACTTACTGGGGCCAACGTCCTGACTTTC. Amino acids: CASSTESRILTGANVLTF.